The 24 T cell receptor beta chains in this list originate from one sample, sequenced in a study of shared clonotypes between healthy human individuals. Clones were read by immunoSEQ multiplex PCR, and TCRdb kept only the in-frame ones, dropping some. The sample carries 2 million to 2.5 million clones, 85% to 95% recorded once. The material sequenced was naive CD4+ T cells from PBMCs. This sample's subset: CD45RA+ positively selected. All receptors come from a young man in good health. Some clones in this sample may be carry-over from other donors' samples.

The V call is TRBV5-4, the J call TRBJ2-3, with TRBD1 identical over 12 bases. V shed 4 bases, J shed 2 bases, and the junction held 11 bases outside the gene matches. The CDR3 sequence is 18 residues long. Germline V gene lookup returns CDR1 SGHNT and CDR2 YYREEE (reference sequence). The CDR3 DNA sequence: TGTGCCAGCAGCAAGGGACAGGGGGCGACAACTTTCACAGATACGCAGTATTTT. Residues: CASSKGQGATTFTDTQYF.

The chain has TRBV29-1 and TRBJ1-5, with D unresolved. This CDR3 contains 18 residues. Germline loops: CDR1 SQVTM, CDR2 ANQGSEA. V was trimmed by 7 bases and J by 3 bases, leaving 28 bases between them. DNA of the CDR3: TGCAGCGAATTGCCCGTCCCCGCCGTTCAGAAGGACAATCAGCCCCAGCATTTT. This sequence encodes CSELPVPAVQKDNQPQHF.

The rearrangement links TRBV5-1 to TRBJ1-2; TRBD1 aligns across 7 bases. This CDR3 is 14 amino acids long. CDR1 and CDR2 (germline): SGHRS, YFSETQ. With V trimmed by 2 bases and J by 3 bases, 4 bases remained unmatched. CDR3 DNA: TGCGCCAGCAGCTTCGGAGGGGGCGACTATGGCTACACCTTC. Protein: CASSFGGGDYGYTF.

The V call is TRBV19, the J call TRBJ2-5, with 10 bases identical to TRBD1. Germline CDR1 reads LNHDA; CDR2 reads SQIVND (reference sequence). The V and J ends lost 4 bases and 2 bases, in that order; junction bases with no gene match: 4. The CDR3 contains 15 residues. The CDR3 DNA is TGTGCCAGTAGTAGCCGGGACAGGGGACAAGAGACCCAGTACTTC. Translated, it gives CASSSRDRGQETQYF.

The chain recombines TRBV9 with TRBJ1-2; tentative D call: TRBD1 (5 bases). Looked up from germline, CDR1 is SGDLS and CDR2 is YYNGEE. V lost 0 bases, J lost 7 bases, and 16 bases lay in between. This CDR3 has 15 residues. The CDR3 sequence: CASSVVDRNGGGYTF. CDR3 DNA sequence: TGTGCCAGCAGCGTAGTAGACCGTAATGGGGGTGGCTACACCTTC.

The genes are TRBV4-3 and TRBJ2-2; 10 bases fit TRBD1. This CDR3 is built from 15 residues. Trimming at V came to 3 bases and at J to 6 bases, leaving 4 bases not matched to a gene. Per the germline V gene, CDR1 is LGHNA and CDR2 is YSLEER. The CDR3 nucleotides are TGCGCCAGCAGCCACCGGGACAGGGGCCCCGGGGAGCTGTTTTTT. Translation: CASSHRDRGPGELFF.

V gene TRBV19 combines with J gene TRBJ2-7; D possibly uses TRBD1 or TRBD2 (5 bases each). CDR3 length equals 14 residues. Germline CDR1 is LNHDA and CDR2 is SQIVND (reference sequence). V lost 4 bases, J lost 3 bases, and 13 bases lay in between. In DNA form, the CDR3 reads TGTGCCAGTAGTACCAGGGAGCTAAACTACGAGCAGTACTTC. Translation: CASSTRELNYEQYF.

CDR3: CASSGRLAGVFGELFF. The CDR3 coding sequence is TGTGCCAGCAGTGGCCGACTAGCGGGAGTGTTTGGGGAGCTGTTTTTT. This chain connects TRBV6-1 to TRBJ2-2, with 12 bases matching TRBD2. The trim removed 4 bases at V and 8 bases at J, leaving 8 bases unmatched. Germline V gene sequence: CDR1 MNHNS, CDR2 SASEGT. The CDR3 covers 16 residues.

The chain couples TRBV6-5 to TRBJ2-7; 12 bases align to TRBD2. This CDR3 has 14 residues. CDR1 and CDR2 (germline): MNHEY, SVGAGI. V was clipped by 10 bases and J by 2 bases; unmatched bases: 6. Here the CDR3 DNA reads TGTGCCATCCACCCTAGCGGGAGGGCCTACGAGCAGTACTTC. Its translation: CAIHPSGRAYEQYF.

This clone came up once. The same CDR3 is also encoded by other DNA sequences in this sample. This chain connects TRBV29-1 to TRBJ2-5, with a weak D call TRBD1 (7 bases). The CDR3 is 12 amino acids. CDR1 is SQVTM and CDR2 is ANQGSEA in the germline V gene. Trimming shortened V by 5 bases and J by 5 bases, and 12 bases separated the two germline ends. This chain's CDR3 is CSVLSGGETQYF. Here the CDR3 DNA reads TGCAGCGTTTTATCAGGGGGGGAGACCCAGTACTTC.

The chain has TRBV7-9 and TRBJ2-5, with TRBD2 identical over 9 bases. This CDR3 region has 15 residues. The J segment lost 2 bases and the V segment lost 6 bases, leaving 7 bases of the junction unmatched. The germline CDR1 and CDR2 sequences are SEHNR and FQNEAQ (reference sequence). In nucleotides, the CDR3 is TGTGCCAGCAGGGCCTCGACTAGCGGACAAGAGACCCAGTACTTC. Translation gives CASRASTSGQETQYF.

Concerning this clone itself: The junction shows a germline mismatch at one end, possibly a read error. The gene calls are TRBV7-2 and TRBJ1-2; 8 bases are shared with TRBD1. Germline assignment: CDR1 SGHTA and CDR2 FQGNSA. The CDR3 length is 17 residues. CDR3 region: CASSVAPSTGALHGYTF. CDR3 in DNA: TGTGCCAGCAGCGTAGCACCCTCGACAGGGGCCCTACATGGCTACACCTTC. The full variable domain, in which reference TRBV7-2 and TRBJ1-2 provide the parts outside the CDR3, is GAGVSQSPSNKVTEKGKDVELRCDPISGHTALYWYRQSLGQGLEFLIYFQGNSAPDKSGLPSDRFSAERTGGSVSTLTIQRTQQEDSAVYLCASSVAPSTGALHGYTFGSGTRLTVV.

This sequence joins TRBV28 and TRBJ1-2, with 9 bases that match TRBD1. CDR1 is MDHEN, CDR2 SYDVKM, per germline. The V segment lost 4 bases and the J segment 8 bases; nucleotides outside the gene matches: 17. This CDR3 comprises 17 residues. The CDR3 spells CASSSPGTGRPERGYTF. The DNA for the CDR3 is TGTGCCAGCAGTTCCCCCGGGACAGGGAGACCGGAGAGGGGCTACACCTTC.

To note about this clone: Different DNA sequences within this sample yield the same CDR3. This chain uses TRBV6-1 with TRBJ1-5; TRBD1 agrees at 9 bases. This CDR3 spans 13 amino acids. After removal of 6 bases from V and 7 bases from J, the junction contained 4 bases not matched to a gene. CDR1 is MNHNS and CDR2 is SASEGT in the germline V gene. In nucleotides, the CDR3 is TGTGCCAGCAGCGGACAGGGGTCGCAGCCCCAGCATTTT. This translates into CASSGQGSQPQHF.

This chain joins TRBV30 and TRBJ1-4; TRBD1 matches at 7 bases. CDR3 length: 16 residues. In germline, CDR1 is GTSNPN, CDR2 SVGIG (reference sequence). V lost 2 bases, J lost 6 bases, and 12 bases stayed unmatched. The CDR3 sequence is CAWSPLTGFFDEKLFF. DNA of the CDR3: TGTGCCTGGAGTCCATTGACAGGGTTCTTCGATGAAAAACTGTTTTTT.

The gene calls are TRBV10-1 and TRBJ2-1, with D unresolved. The germline V and J ends were trimmed by 3 bases and 5 bases, with 8 bases remaining between them. Germline V CDR1 and CDR2: WNHNN, SYGVQD (reference sequence). The CDR3 extends over 13 amino acids. Written as DNA, the CDR3 is TGCGCCAGCAGTGAAGACTGGAACAATGAGCAGTTCTTC. Protein sequence: CASSEDWNNEQFF.

This chain joins TRBV28 and TRBJ1-4, with D possibly TRBD1 on 6 matching bases. The CDR3 covers 15 residues. V lost 5 bases and J lost 7, with 17 bases in between. Germline V CDR1 and CDR2: MDHEN, SYDVKM. Here the CDR3 reads CASSPGGQMGEKLFF. CDR3 coding DNA: TGTGCCAGCAGTCCGGGGGGGCAGATGGGTGAAAAACTGTTTTTT.

On this clone: This CDR3 is also generated by other DNA sequences in the sample. V usage is TRBV19 and J usage is TRBJ2-5, with 9 bases that match TRBD2. Germline lookup yields CDR1 LNHDA and CDR2 SQIVND (reference sequence). With V trimmed by 6 bases and J by 4 bases, 9 bases remained unmatched. The CDR3 runs 15 residues. The CDR3 reads CASRRAGGPGETQYF. DNA of the CDR3: TGTGCCAGTAGACGAGCGGGAGGACCGGGAGAGACCCAGTACTTC.

In its sample, this clone was seen once. This chain joins TRBV5-1 and TRBJ2-1, with 12 bases matching TRBD2. Germline V gene data show CDR1 as SGHRS and CDR2 as YFSETQ. With 0 bases clipped from V and 9 bases from J, the junction kept 4 bases outside the gene matches. The CDR3 has 15 residues. The CDR3 bases are TGCGCCAGCAGCTTGGAGGGACTAGCGGGCGCTGAGCAGTTCTTC. This encodes CASSLEGLAGAEQFF.

V gene TRBV11-2 combines with J gene TRBJ2-7; tentatively, D is TRBD1 or TRBD2 (6 bases each). This CDR3 is 15 amino acids long. The germline V and J ends were trimmed by 4 bases and 4 bases, with 17 bases remaining between them. The germline CDR1 and CDR2 sequences are SGHAT and FQNNGV. CDR3 sequence reads: CASSWSSGQGYEQYF. The CDR3 region has the DNA TGTGCCAGCAGCTGGAGTAGCGGTCAGGGGTACGAGCAGTACTTC. The whole variable domain, filled in from reference TRBV11-2 and TRBJ2-7, reads EAGVAQSPRYKIIEKRQSVAFWCNPISGHATLYWYQQILGQGPKLLIQFQNNGVVDDSQLPKDRFSAERLKGVDSTLKIQPAKLEDSAVYLCASSWSSGQGYEQYFGPGTRLTVT.

V and J are TRBV2 and TRBJ2-5; the match to TRBD1 covers 7 bases. V lost 10 bases and J lost 7; bases outside the gene matches: 15. The CDR3 has 14 residues. Germline V gene sequence: CDR1 SNHLY, CDR2 FYNNEI. In nucleotides, the CDR3 is TGTGCCATAGGGCCCAGGGGGAGTGGGGGGACCCAGTACTTC. Amino acid sequence: CAIGPRGSGGTQYF.

This clone was counted a few times. The chain is built from TRBV28 and TRBJ1-1; 8 bases map to TRBD1. V gave up 2 bases and J gave up 11 bases; unmatched junction bases: 7. Germline loops: CDR1 MDHEN, CDR2 SYDVKM. The CDR3 length is 13 residues. CDR3 sequence: CASSLQGARRAFF. CDR3 DNA sequence: TGTGCCAGCAGTTTACAGGGGGCCCGCCGGGCTTTCTTT. The whole variable domain, filled in from reference TRBV28 and TRBJ1-1, reads DVKVTQSSRYLVKRTGEKVFLECVQDMDHENMFWYRQDPGLGLRLIYFSYDVKMKEKGDIPEGYSVSREKKERFSLILESASTNQTSMYLCASSLQGARRAFFGQGTRLTVV.

The chain recombines TRBV6-1 with TRBJ1-1, with D uncertain. Trimming removed 6 bases at V and 2 bases at J, with 4 bases between. CDR1 and CDR2 (germline): MNHNS, SASEGT. The CDR3 has 11 amino acids. CDR3 sequence: CASRDNTEAFF. DNA of the CDR3: TGTGCCAGCAGAGACAACACTGAAGCTTTCTTT.

This chain joins TRBV9 and TRBJ1-3; a possible D gene is TRBD1 (6 bases). This CDR3 comprises 14 residues. Germline loops: CDR1 SGDLS, CDR2 YYNGEE. Trimming stripped 0 bases from V and 8 bases from J, with 12 bases between. The chain's CDR3 is CASSVGGGSDTIYF. The CDR3 nucleotides read TGTGCCAGCAGCGTAGGGGGGGGCTCGGACACCATATATTTT.